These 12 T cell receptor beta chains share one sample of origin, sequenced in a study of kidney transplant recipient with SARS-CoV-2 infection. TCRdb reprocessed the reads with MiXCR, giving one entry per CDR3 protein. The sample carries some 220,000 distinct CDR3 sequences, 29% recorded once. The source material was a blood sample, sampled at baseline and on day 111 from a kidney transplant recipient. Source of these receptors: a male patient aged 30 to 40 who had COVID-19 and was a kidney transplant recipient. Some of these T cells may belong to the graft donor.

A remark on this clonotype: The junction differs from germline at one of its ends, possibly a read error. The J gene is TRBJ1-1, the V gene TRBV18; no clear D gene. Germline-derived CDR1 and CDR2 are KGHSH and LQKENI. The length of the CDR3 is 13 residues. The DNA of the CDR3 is TGTGCCAGCTCACCGGGAATGAGCACTGATGCTTTCTTT. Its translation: CASSPGMSTDAFF.

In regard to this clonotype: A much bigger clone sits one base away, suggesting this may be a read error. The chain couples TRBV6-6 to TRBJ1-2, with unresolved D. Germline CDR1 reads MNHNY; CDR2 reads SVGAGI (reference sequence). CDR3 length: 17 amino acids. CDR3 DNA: TGTGCCGGCAGTGAGTGCCGAGGTGGGAGAAAGACCTATGGCTACACCTTC. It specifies CAGSECRGGRKTYGYTF.

CDR3 sequence (DNA): TGTGCCAGCAGCGTAGCGGCGATGAACACTGAAGCTTTCTTT. This encodes CASSVAAMNTEAFF. V is TRBV9 and J is TRBJ1-1; D gene uncertain. V was shortened by 0 bases and J by 0 bases, with 6 bases between the two germline ends. Germline assignment: CDR1 SGDLS and CDR2 YYNGEE. The CDR3 contains 14 residues.

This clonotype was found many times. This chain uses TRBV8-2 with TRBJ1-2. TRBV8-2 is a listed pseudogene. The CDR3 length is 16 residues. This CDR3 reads CGSFRLDSRKTYGYTF. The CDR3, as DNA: TGTGGCAGTTTTCGTCTTGATAGCCGAAAGACCTATGGCTACACCTTC.

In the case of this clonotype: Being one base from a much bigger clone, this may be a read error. CDR3 loop: CASIAGTGGIGDQPQHF. CDR3 nucleotides: TGTGCCAGCATCGCCGGGACAGGGGGCATTGGGGATCAGCCCCAGCATTTT. The chain uses TRBV6-5 and TRBJ1-5; TRBD1 agrees at 12 bases. Germline CDR1 reads MNHEY; CDR2 reads SVGAGI. The CDR3 covers 17 residues. Trimming removed 7 bases from V and 5 bases from J; junction bases left unmatched: 12.

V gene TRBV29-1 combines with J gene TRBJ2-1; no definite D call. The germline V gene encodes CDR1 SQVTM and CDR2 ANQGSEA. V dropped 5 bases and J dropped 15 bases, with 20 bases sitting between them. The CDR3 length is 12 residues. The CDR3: CSVNPFDRARFF. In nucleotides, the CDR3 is TGCAGCGTTAACCCCTTCGATAGGGCGCGGTTCTTC.

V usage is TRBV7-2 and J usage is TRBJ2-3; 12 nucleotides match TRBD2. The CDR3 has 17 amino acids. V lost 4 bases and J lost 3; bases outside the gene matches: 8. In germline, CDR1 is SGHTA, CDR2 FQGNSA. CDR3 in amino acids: CASSSEASGGGTDTQYF. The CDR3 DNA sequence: TGTGCCAGCAGCTCCGAAGCTAGCGGGGGGGGAACAGATACGCAGTATTTT.

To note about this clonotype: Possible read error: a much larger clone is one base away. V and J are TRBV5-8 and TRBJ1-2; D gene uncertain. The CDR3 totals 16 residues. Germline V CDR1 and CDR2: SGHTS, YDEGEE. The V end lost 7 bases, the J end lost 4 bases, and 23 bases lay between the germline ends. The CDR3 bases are TGTGCCAGCGCGGATGATCGTCCACGAAAGACCTATGGCTACACCTTC. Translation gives CASADDRPRKTYGYTF.

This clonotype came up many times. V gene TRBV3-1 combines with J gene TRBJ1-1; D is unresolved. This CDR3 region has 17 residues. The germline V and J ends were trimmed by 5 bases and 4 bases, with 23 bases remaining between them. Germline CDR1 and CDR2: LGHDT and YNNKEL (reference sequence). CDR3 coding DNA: TGTGCCAGCAGCACGAACCCTCCCATTTCAATTCGCACTGAAGCTTTCTTT. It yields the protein CASSTNPPISIRTEAFF. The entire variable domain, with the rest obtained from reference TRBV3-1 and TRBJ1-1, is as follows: DTAVSQTPKYLVTQMGNDKSIKCEQNLGHDTMYWYKQDSKKFLKIMFSYNNKELIINETVPNRFSPKSPDKAHLNLHINSLELGDSAVYFCASSTNPPISIRTEAFFGQGTRLTVV.

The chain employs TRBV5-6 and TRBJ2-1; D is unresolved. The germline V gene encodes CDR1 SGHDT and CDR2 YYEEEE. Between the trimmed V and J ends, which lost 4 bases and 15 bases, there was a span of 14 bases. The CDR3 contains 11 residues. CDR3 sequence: CASSAGQLPFF. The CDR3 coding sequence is TGTGCCAGCAGCGCAGGCCAGTTGCCGTTCTTC.

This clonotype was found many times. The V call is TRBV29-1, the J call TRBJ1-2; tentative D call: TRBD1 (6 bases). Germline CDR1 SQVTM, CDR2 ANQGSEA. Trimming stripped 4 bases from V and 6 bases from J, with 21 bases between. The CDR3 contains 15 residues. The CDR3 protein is CSVASGGALRDGYTF. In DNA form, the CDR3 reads TGCAGCGTTGCATCTGGGGGGGCACTAAGGGATGGCTACACCTTC. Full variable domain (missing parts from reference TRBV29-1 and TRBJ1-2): SAVISQKPSRDICQRGTSLTIQCQVDSQVTMMFWYRQQPGQSLTLIATANQGSEATYESGFVIDKFPISRPNLTFSTLTVSNMSPEDSSIYLCSVASGGALRDGYTFGSGTRLTVV.

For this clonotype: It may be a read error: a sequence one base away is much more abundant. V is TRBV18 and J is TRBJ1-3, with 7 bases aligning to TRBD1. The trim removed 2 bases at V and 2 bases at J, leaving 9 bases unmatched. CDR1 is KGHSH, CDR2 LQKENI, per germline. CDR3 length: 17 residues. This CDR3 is CASSPIGTVSPGNTIYF. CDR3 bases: TGTGCCAGCTCACCAATCGGGACAGTGAGCCCTGGAAACACCATATATTTT.